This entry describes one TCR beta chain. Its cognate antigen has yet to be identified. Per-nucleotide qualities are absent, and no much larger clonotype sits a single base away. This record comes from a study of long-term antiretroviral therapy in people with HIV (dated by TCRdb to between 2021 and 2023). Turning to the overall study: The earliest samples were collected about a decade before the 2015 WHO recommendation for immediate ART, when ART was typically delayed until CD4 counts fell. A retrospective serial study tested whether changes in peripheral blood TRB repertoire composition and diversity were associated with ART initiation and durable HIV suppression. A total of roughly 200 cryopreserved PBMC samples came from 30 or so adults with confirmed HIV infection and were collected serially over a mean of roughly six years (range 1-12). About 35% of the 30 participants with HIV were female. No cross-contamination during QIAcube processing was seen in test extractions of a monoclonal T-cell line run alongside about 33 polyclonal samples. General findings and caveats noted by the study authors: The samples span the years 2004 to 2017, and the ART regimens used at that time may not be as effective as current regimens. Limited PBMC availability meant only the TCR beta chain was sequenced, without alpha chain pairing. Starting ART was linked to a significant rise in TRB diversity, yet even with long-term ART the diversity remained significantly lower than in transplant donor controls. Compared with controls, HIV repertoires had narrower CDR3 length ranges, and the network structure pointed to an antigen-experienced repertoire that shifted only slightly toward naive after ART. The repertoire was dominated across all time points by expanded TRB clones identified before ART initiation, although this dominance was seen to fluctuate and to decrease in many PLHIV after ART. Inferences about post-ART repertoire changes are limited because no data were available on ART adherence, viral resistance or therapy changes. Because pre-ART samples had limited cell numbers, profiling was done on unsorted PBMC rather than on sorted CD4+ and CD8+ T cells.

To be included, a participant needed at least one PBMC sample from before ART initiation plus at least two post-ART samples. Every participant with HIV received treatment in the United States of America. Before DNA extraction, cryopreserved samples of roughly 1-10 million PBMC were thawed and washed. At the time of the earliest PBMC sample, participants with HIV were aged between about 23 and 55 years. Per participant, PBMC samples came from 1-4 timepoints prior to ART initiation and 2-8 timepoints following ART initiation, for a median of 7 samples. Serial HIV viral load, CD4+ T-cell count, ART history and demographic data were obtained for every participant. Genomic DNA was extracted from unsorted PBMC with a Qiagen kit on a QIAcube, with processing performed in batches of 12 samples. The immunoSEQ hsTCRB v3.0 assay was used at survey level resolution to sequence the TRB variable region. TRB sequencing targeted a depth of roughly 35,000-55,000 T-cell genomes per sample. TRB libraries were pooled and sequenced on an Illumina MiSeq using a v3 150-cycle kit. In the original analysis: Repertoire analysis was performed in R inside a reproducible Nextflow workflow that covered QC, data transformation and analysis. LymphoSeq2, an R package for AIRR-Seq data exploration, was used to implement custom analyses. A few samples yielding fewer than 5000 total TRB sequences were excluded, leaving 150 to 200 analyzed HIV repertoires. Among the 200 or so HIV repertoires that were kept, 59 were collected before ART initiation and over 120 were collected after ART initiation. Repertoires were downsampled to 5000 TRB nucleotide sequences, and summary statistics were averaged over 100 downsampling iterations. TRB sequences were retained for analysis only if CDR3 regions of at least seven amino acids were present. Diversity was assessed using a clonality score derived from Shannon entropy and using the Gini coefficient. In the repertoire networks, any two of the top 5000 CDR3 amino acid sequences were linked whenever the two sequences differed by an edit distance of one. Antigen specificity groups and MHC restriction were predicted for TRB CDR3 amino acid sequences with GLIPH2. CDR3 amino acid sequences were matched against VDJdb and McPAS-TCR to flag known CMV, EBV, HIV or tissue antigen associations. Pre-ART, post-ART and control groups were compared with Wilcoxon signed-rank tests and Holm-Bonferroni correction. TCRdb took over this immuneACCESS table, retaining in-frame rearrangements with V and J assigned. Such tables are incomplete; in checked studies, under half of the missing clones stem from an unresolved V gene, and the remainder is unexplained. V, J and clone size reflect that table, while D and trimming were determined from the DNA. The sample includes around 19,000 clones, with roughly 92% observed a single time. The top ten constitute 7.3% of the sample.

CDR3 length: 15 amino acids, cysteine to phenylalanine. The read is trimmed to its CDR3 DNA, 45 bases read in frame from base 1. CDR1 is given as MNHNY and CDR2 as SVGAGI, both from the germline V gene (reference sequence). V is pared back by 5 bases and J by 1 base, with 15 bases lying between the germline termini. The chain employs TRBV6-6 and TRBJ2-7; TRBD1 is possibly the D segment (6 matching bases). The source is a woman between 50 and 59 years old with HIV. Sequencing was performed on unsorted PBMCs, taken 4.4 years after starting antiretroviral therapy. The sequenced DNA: TGTGCCAGCAGTGGCAAGGACAGAGGTTCCTACGAGCAGTACTTC. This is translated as CASSGKDRGSYEQYF.